The clone carrying this T cell receptor beta chain appeared a few times. Its antigen is not known. Assay used: immunoSEQ multiplex PCR; TCRdb lists only in-frame clones, some missing. The profile shows under 50,000 clones, 89% of them singletons. Germline V lookup: CDR1 SNHLY, CDR2 FYNNEI. Trimming pared 6 bases from V and 0 bases from J, leaving 11 bases between. The CDR3 covers 14 residues. This record comes from a study of T cell responses to AZD1222 COVID-19 vaccine. Study-wide results and caveats: Without day 14 samples, only post-peak T cell repertoires were studied. White British people made up most donors, females outnumbered males, and clonal diversity was possibly underestimated. Seropositivity was recorded at baseline in only a handful of AZD1222 recipients.

The specimen was peripheral blood, collected 28 days after the second AZD1222 dose. The rearrangement links TRBV2 to TRBJ1-1, with D perhaps TRBD1 (5 bases). The TCR sequence derives from an adult who received the AZD1222 COVID-19 vaccine. The CDR3 reads CASSVRQMNTEAFF. For the CDR3, the DNA is TGTGCCAGCAGCGTAAGACAGATGAACACTGAAGCTTTCTTT.